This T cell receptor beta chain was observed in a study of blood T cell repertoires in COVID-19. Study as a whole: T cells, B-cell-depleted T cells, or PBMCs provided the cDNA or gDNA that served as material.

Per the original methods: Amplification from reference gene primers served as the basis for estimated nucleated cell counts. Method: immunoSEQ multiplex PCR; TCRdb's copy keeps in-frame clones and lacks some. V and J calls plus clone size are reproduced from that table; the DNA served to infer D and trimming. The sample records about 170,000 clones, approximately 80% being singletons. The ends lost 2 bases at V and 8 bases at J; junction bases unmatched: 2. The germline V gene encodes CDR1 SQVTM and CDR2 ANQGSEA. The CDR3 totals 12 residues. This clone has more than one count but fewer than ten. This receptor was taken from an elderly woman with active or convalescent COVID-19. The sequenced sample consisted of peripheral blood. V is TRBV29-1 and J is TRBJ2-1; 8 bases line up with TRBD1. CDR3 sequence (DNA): TGCAGCGTTGAACAGGGGGCCCATGAGCAGTTCTTC. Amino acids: CSVEQGAHEQFF.